The 29 T cell receptor beta chains reported below all come from one sample, sequenced in a study of CD8 T cells in ankylosing spondylitis. Study results and caveats: Seemingly characteristic of ankylosing spondylitis blood was a TCR beta motif consisting of 7 or 8 highly homologous variants.

Their antigens remain unidentified. Using its own MiXCR run on the 5' RACE reads, TCRdb lists one record per CDR3 protein. The sample shows about 210,000 distinct CDR3 sequences, approximately 7.3% of them seen only once. The sample taken for sequencing was blood, either unsorted or a sorted T cell fraction (not recorded which). These receptors all come from a male donor with ankylosing spondylitis.

This clonotype was counted a few times. V gene TRBV4-3 combines with J gene TRBJ1-2; TRBD1 agrees at 11 bases. CDR3 length equals 18 residues. V lost 3 bases and J lost 4; bases outside the gene matches: 13. The germline V gene has CDR1 LGHNA and CDR2 YSLEER. CDR3 amino acids: CASSQSSGQGARIYGYTF. CDR3 in DNA: TGCGCCAGCAGCCAGTCAAGTGGACAGGGGGCAAGAATCTATGGCTACACCTTC.

This clonotype was recorded a few times. This chain links TRBV7-9 with TRBJ2-4; possible D gene TRBD2, 6 bases. Trimming stripped 7 bases from V and 0 bases from J, with 16 bases between. CDR3 length: 16 amino acids. The germline V gene encodes CDR1 SEHNR and CDR2 FQNEAQ (reference sequence). In DNA, the CDR3 is TGTGCCAGCACCGCAATAGCGGAAATAGCCAAAAACATTCAGTACTTC. This encodes CASTAIAEIAKNIQYF.

This clonotype was seen at least ten times. The chain carries TRBV4-3 and TRBJ2-7, with D unresolved. V was cut by 0 bases and J by 4 bases, with 13 bases left in between. Germline assignment: CDR1 LGHNA and CDR2 YSLEER. The CDR3 extends over 15 amino acids. For the CDR3, the DNA is TGCGCCAGCAGCCAAGATCTAGGCAGAACTTACGAGCAGTACTTC. This codes for CASSQDLGRTYEQYF.

This clonotype was counted many times. CDR3 sequence (DNA): TGCAGCGTTGGCCCTGGAGTCGACTCTGGGGCCAACGTCCTGACTTTC. The encoded protein is CSVGPGVDSGANVLTF. J is TRBJ2-6 and V is TRBV29-1; D uncertain. Per the germline V gene, CDR1 is SQVTM and CDR2 is ANQGSEA. The ends were cut back, 4 bases at V and 0 bases at J, with 13 bases in the middle. This CDR3 contains 16 residues.

V gene TRBV4-3 combines with J gene TRBJ2-5; D is unresolved. Germline V gene lookup returns CDR1 LGHNA and CDR2 YSLEER. This CDR3 region has 15 residues. Trimming cost V 1 base and J 5 bases, with 14 bases left between them. CDR3 in amino acids: CASSQGTRLRETQYF. The CDR3 DNA reads TGCGCCAGCAGCCAAGGAACGAGGTTGAGGGAGACCCAGTACTTC.

The chain carries TRBV5-1 and TRBJ1-2, with 7 positions matching TRBD1. Losses at the gene ends were 3 bases for V and 6 bases for J; bases not matched to a gene: 8. Per the germline V gene, CDR1 is SGHRS and CDR2 is YFSETQ. CDR3 size: 14 residues. This CDR3 is CASSYDRELHGYTF. DNA for the CDR3: TGCGCCAGCAGCTACGACAGGGAATTGCATGGCTACACCTTC.

In this sample, this clonotype turned up many times. The chain recombines TRBV5-1 with TRBJ2-2; a possible D gene is TRBD2 (6 bases). From germline, CDR1 is SGHRS and CDR2 YFSETQ. The CDR3 length is 14 residues. Deletions cut 8 bases from V and 3 bases from J, with 14 bases between. The CDR3 loop reads CASTPWGDTGELFF. Here the CDR3 DNA reads TGCGCCAGTACCCCGTGGGGGGACACCGGGGAGCTGTTTTTT.

This clonotype has only a few counts. The chain uses TRBV13 and TRBJ1-5; D is unresolved. The V and J ends lost 0 bases and 6 bases respectively, with 12 bases between them. The CDR3 has 15 residues. Per the germline V gene, CDR1 is PRHDT and CDR2 is FYEKMQ (reference sequence). The CDR3 reads CASSLGRGLSQPQHF. CDR3 bases: TGTGCCAGCAGCTTAGGACGAGGCCTCAGTCAGCCCCAGCATTTT.

This clonotype was seen at least ten times. The V and J genes are TRBV28 and TRBJ1-2; no definite D call. Germline assignment: CDR1 MDHEN and CDR2 SYDVKM. CDR3 length: 13 residues. The ends were cut back, 7 bases at V and 3 bases at J, with 12 bases in the middle. CDR3: CASTIGAYYGYTF. DNA for the CDR3: TGTGCCAGCACCATCGGAGCTTACTATGGCTACACCTTC.

This clonotype has a count of ten or more. The chain has TRBV27 and TRBJ1-4, with a possible D match to TRBD1 (5 bases). Germline assignment: CDR1 MNHEY and CDR2 SMNVEV (reference sequence). V dropped 5 bases and J dropped 3 bases, with 10 bases sitting between them. This CDR3 spans 14 amino acids. This CDR3 reads CASSIGAANEKLFF. CDR3 bases: TGTGCCAGCAGTATCGGGGCTGCTAATGAAAAACTGTTTTTT.

This chain joins TRBV19 and TRBJ2-1; D is possibly TRBD2 (5 bases). V lost 0 bases and J 1 base, leaving 10 bases between the germline ends. This CDR3 has 16 amino acids. Germline CDR1 LNHDA, CDR2 SQIVND (reference sequence). This chain's CDR3 is CASSIDSGPSYNEQFF. CDR3 in DNA: TGTGCCAGTAGTATAGACAGCGGTCCTTCCTACAATGAGCAGTTCTTC.

This clonotype was counted ten times or more. The chain carries TRBV2 and TRBJ1-6; no clear D gene. Trimming took off 6 bases at V and 0 bases at J, with 9 bases between the two ends. This CDR3 has 15 amino acids. Germline CDR1 and CDR2: SNHLY and FYNNEI. CDR3 loop: CASRIRSSYNSPLHF. CDR3 coding DNA: TGTGCCAGCAGGATCAGGAGCTCCTATAATTCACCCCTCCACTTT.

This clonotype has at least ten counts. The rearrangement joins TRBV3-1 to TRBJ1-1; weak D call: TRBD1 (6 bases). Germline lookup yields CDR1 LGHDT and CDR2 YNNKEL (reference sequence). The germline V and J ends were trimmed by 4 bases and 7 bases, with 25 bases remaining between them. The CDR3 spans 17 residues. This CDR3 is CASSRGRGIPAFGEAFF. DNA of the CDR3: TGTGCCAGCAGCCGCGGAAGGGGGATCCCAGCTTTTGGTGAAGCTTTCTTT.

This clonotype was seen ten or more times. The chain joins TRBV7-9 to TRBJ2-7; no definite D call. In germline, CDR1 is SEHNR, CDR2 FQNEAQ (reference sequence). The CDR3 consists of 13 residues. The V end lost 3 bases, the J end lost 5 bases, and 11 bases lay between the germline ends. In DNA, the CDR3 is TGTGCCAGCAGCTTTGAATCTCGGGACGAGCAGTACTTC. It codes for CASSFESRDEQYF.

This clonotype was recorded many times. The CDR3 nucleotides read TGTGCCAGCAGTTCTGGGGTCCACGAGCAGTACTTC. Amino acid sequence: CASSSGVHEQYF. The chain uses TRBV27 and TRBJ2-7; no clear D gene. Germline V gene sequence: CDR1 MNHEY, CDR2 SMNVEV (reference sequence). V gave up 4 bases and J gave up 5 bases, with 9 bases separating them. The CDR3 spans 12 residues.

This clonotype was recorded a few times. V usage is TRBV27 and J usage is TRBJ2-7, with D uncertain. There are 14 residues in the CDR3. Looked up from germline, CDR1 is MNHEY and CDR2 is SMNVEV (reference sequence). Trimming cost V 0 bases and J 0 bases, with 6 bases left between them. DNA of the CDR3: TGTGCCAGCAGTTTATCGACCGACTCCTACGAGCAGTACTTC. Translating gives CASSLSTDSYEQYF.

This clonotype was recorded at least ten times. This chain uses TRBV7-9 with TRBJ1-1; D call uncertain. V was clipped by 8 bases and J by 1 base, with 5 bases between them. Germline V CDR1 and CDR2: SEHNR, FQNEAQ (reference sequence). This CDR3 has 11 amino acids. CDR3 DNA: TGTGCCAGCCCAGGGAACACTGAAGCTTTCTTT. Its translation: CASPGNTEAFF.

A word on this clonotype: A much larger clone sits a single nucleotide away, making a read error possible. The chain links TRBV24-1 to TRBJ1-5; TRBD1 matches 7 bases. The CDR3 runs 15 residues. Germline assignment: CDR1 KGHDR and CDR2 SFDVKD. Written as DNA, the CDR3 is TGTGCCACCAGTGTAGGGGGCTTTGGCAATCGGCCCCAGCATTTT. Encoded protein: CATSVGGFGNRPQHF.

This clonotype was detected many times. The chain links TRBV11-2 to TRBJ2-1, with 7 bases identical to TRBD2. V gave up 4 bases and J gave up 5 bases; unmatched junction bases: 8. CDR3 size: 15 residues. Germline lookup yields CDR1 SGHAT and CDR2 FQNNGV. CDR3 region: CASSSGGWSHNEQFF. The CDR3 DNA is TGTGCCAGCAGCTCCGGGGGGTGGAGTCACAATGAGCAGTTCTTC.

This clonotype was detected many times. V usage is TRBV9 and J usage is TRBJ2-2, with 7 positions matching TRBD1. V shed 4 bases and J 6 bases; nucleotides not matched to a gene: 3. The CDR3 sequence is 13 residues long. Germline CDR1 reads SGDLS; CDR2 reads YYNGEE. CDR3 coding DNA: TGTGCCAGCAGCCGACAGGGAGCCGGGGAGCTGTTTTTT. Translation: CASSRQGAGELFF.

The sample holds a few counts of this clonotype. This chain joins TRBV18 and TRBJ2-1; D gene unclear. CDR3 size: 14 residues. The V end was cut by 3 bases, the J end by 3 bases, with 9 bases between. CDR1 is KGHSH and CDR2 is LQKENI in the germline V gene. CDR3 nucleotides: TGTGCCAGCTCACCCCCGACATTCTACAATGAGCAGTTCTTC. Protein product: CASSPPTFYNEQFF.

In this sample, this clonotype turned up many times. V is TRBV28 and J is TRBJ1-5; 9 bases map to TRBD1. Germline V gene lookup returns CDR1 MDHEN and CDR2 SYDVKM. J was trimmed by 2 bases and V by 3 bases; bases with no gene match: 17. The CDR3 is 20 residues long. This chain's CDR3 is CASSFRMGDRVLLGNQPQHF. CDR3 DNA sequence: TGTGCCAGCAGTTTTCGTATGGGGGACAGGGTGTTGTTAGGCAATCAGCCCCAGCATTTT. The full variable domain, in which reference TRBV28 and TRBJ1-5 provide the parts outside the CDR3, is DVKVTQSSRYLVKRTGEKVFLECVQDMDHENMFWYRQDPGLGLRLIYFSYDVKMKEKGDIPEGYSVSREKKERFSLILESASTNQTSMYLCASSFRMGDRVLLGNQPQHFGDGTRLSIL.

The table lists this clonotype with many counts. The rearrangement links TRBV6-2 or TRBV6-3 to TRBJ2-1; D ambiguous. V gave up 2 bases and J gave up 6 bases, with 5 bases separating them. This CDR3 has 12 residues. Per the germline V gene, CDR1 is MNHEY and CDR2 is SVGEGT. The CDR3 reads CASSYGSNEQFF. CDR3 nucleotide sequence: TGTGCCAGCAGTTACGGCAGCAATGAGCAGTTCTTC.

This clonotype was seen ten or more times. The V gene is TRBV7-8, the J gene TRBJ2-7; the match to TRBD1 covers 7 bases. The CDR3 loop spans 14 amino acids. V was clipped by 1 base and J by 2 bases; unmatched bases: 2. Germline lookup yields CDR1 SGHVS and CDR2 FQNEAQ. Here the CDR3 DNA reads TGTGCCAGCAGCTTAGACAGGGGCACCTACGAGCAGTACTTC. It specifies CASSLDRGTYEQYF.

The chain links TRBV9 to TRBJ2-1; D is unclear. The CDR3 totals 14 residues. Germline loops: CDR1 SGDLS, CDR2 YYNGEE. The V and J ends lost 0 bases and 2 bases respectively, with 6 bases between them. CDR3 DNA sequence: TGTGCCAGCAGCGTAGACACGCCCTACAATGAGCAGTTCTTC. It specifies CASSVDTPYNEQFF.

This clonotype was observed a few times. The chain uses TRBV7-6 and TRBJ2-7, with D possibly matching TRBD2 (5 bases). V was clipped by 0 bases and J by 1 base, with 13 bases between them. Germline assignment: CDR1 SGHVS and CDR2 FNYEAQ. CDR3 length: 16 amino acids. The CDR3 region is CASSLAGAVPSYEQYF. DNA of the CDR3: TGTGCCAGCAGCTTAGCGGGAGCAGTCCCATCCTACGAGCAGTACTTC.

This clonotype was detected ten times or more. V is TRBV10-3 and J is TRBJ2-7, with 10 bases identical to TRBD2. This CDR3 region has 15 residues. Germline CDR1 and CDR2: ENHRY and SYGVKD. The junction had 2 bases not matched to a gene; V was cut back by 1 base and J by 2 bases. The CDR3 nucleotides read TGTGCCATCAGTGAGTGGACTAGCGGACCCTACGAGCAGTACTTC. Translated: CAISEWTSGPYEQYF.

This clonotype was picked up a small number of times. The chain carries TRBV6-2 or TRBV6-3 and TRBJ2-1, with 14 bases matching TRBD2. CDR1 and CDR2 from the germline V gene are MNHEY and SVGEGT. The junction had 14 bases not matched to a gene; V was cut back by 7 bases and J by 12 bases. The CDR3 covers 16 residues. CDR3 sequence: CASTPSGTSGGEGQFF. The CDR3 DNA sequence: TGTGCCAGCACCCCATCCGGGACTAGCGGGGGAGAGGGGCAGTTCTTC.

This clonotype was picked up many times. The chain combines TRBV4-3 with TRBJ2-2; no clear D. Trimming left V 3 bases short and J 1 base short, with 6 bases between. The CDR3 extends over 14 amino acids. Germline V CDR1 and CDR2: LGHNA, YSLEER. The CDR3 DNA reads as TGCGCCAGCAGCCATGGGCGGAACACCGGGGAGCTGTTTTTT. Its protein product is CASSHGRNTGELFF.